This T cell receptor beta chain stems from a study of OX40 agonist ivuxolimab in advanced cancers. About the research overall: Patients receiving dose escalation had hepatocellular carcinoma, melanoma, renal cell or head and neck cancer. Whole-study findings and limits: Antigen specificity was not determined for the expanded peripheral T cells.

Some clones are missing from TCRdb's copy, which holds only in-frame ones; the method was immunoSEQ multiplex PCR. The sample consists of 60,000 to 70,000 clones, 75% to 90% of them appearing once. Points on this clone: What it binds is unknown.

The sequences come from CD4+ or CD8+ T cells sorted from blood, collected in a trial of the OX40 agonist ivuxolimab. This TCR was sampled from an adult with an advanced solid tumor such as melanoma, head and neck, liver or kidney cancer.

CDR3 sequence (DNA): TGTGCCAGCAGTGGCTACCAGGGGAACACCGGGGAGCTGTTTTTT. Protein sequence: CASSGYQGNTGELFF. The chain links TRBV6-1 to TRBJ2-2; tentative D call: TRBD1 (5 bases). The CDR3 loop spans 15 amino acids. V shed 4 bases and J shed 1 base, with 10 bases lying between them. Germline CDR1 and CDR2: MNHNS and SASEGT.